These 30 T cell receptor beta chains originate from one sample sequenced in a study of cytomegalovirus exposure and HLA in healthy donors. The PCR ran on 60 Vbeta and 13 Jbeta primers. Clones were sequenced by immunoSEQ multiplex PCR, and TCRdb holds only the in-frame ones, with some missing. The sample records approximately 150,000 clones, less than 85% being singletons. Sequencing was done on a sample of PBMCs. Every receptor here comes from a man in his forties or fifties in good health and CMV-seropositive.

This chain links TRBV11-1 with TRBJ2-7; the D gene is possibly TRBD1 (5 bases). CDR3 length equals 13 residues. Germline lookup yields CDR1 SGHAT and CDR2 FQDESV (reference sequence). Between the trimmed V and J ends, which lost 3 bases and 5 bases, there was a span of 11 bases. CDR3 region: CASSLAGSHEQYF. Written as DNA, the CDR3 is TGTGCCAGCAGCTTGGCAGGGTCCCACGAGCAGTACTTC.

The CDR3 protein is CASSLITKDRKKSGELFF. The CDR3 DNA is TGTGCCAGCAGTTTGATAACAAAGGACAGGAAGAAGTCCGGGGAGCTGTTTTTT. This rearrangement joins TRBV28 to TRBJ2-2; 7 bases map to TRBD1. This CDR3 comprises 18 residues. Germline assignment: CDR1 MDHEN and CDR2 SYDVKM. V lost 3 bases to trimming and J lost 6 bases; unmatched junction nucleotides: 16.

This clone was observed a few times. The chain uses TRBV6-4 and TRBJ2-4, with a tentative D call TRBD1 (6 bases). The germline V and J ends were trimmed by 3 bases and 3 bases, with 9 bases remaining between them. The germline gives CDR1 MRHNA, CDR2 SNTAGT. The CDR3 spans 14 residues. CDR3 nucleotide sequence: TGTGCCAGCAGTGAAGAGGGGGACAAAAACATTCAGTACTTC. It encodes CASSEEGDKNIQYF.

The rearrangement uses TRBV6-1 and TRBJ2-5; TRBD2 matches 13 bases. CDR1 MNHNS and CDR2 SASEGT come from the germline V gene. The V and J ends lost 4 bases and 5 bases, in that order; junction bases with no gene match: 13. The CDR3 contains 18 residues. The CDR3 loop reads CASSGRPGLAGMRETQYF. CDR3 sequence (DNA): TGTGCCAGCAGTGGAAGACCGGGACTAGCGGGGATGAGGGAGACCCAGTACTTC.

This clone was detected only once. The CDR3 region is CASSEAWGGSIRETQYF. In DNA, the CDR3 is TGTGCCAGCAGTGAAGCGTGGGGGGGCTCAATCAGAGAGACCCAGTACTTC. V is TRBV2 and J is TRBJ2-5; a possible D gene is TRBD2 (7 bases). Trimming pared 0 bases from V and 4 bases from J, leaving 18 bases between. From germline, CDR1 is SNHLY and CDR2 FYNNEI. The CDR3 spans 17 residues.

V is TRBV6-5 and J is TRBJ2-7; 8 bases agree with TRBD1. The J segment lost 4 bases and the V segment lost 5 bases, leaving 4 bases of the junction unmatched. This CDR3 comprises 13 residues. Germline CDR1 reads MNHEY; CDR2 reads SVGAGI. DNA of the CDR3: TGTGCCAGCAGTCTCCGACAGGGGTACGAGCAGTACTTC. Amino acid sequence: CASSLRQGYEQYF.

The chain combines TRBV14 with TRBJ1-2; no firm D call. There are 14 residues in the CDR3. Trimming left V 3 bases short and J 8 bases short, with 16 bases between. Germline CDR1 and CDR2: SGHDN and FVKESK. CDR3 region: CASSQAGSLDGYTF. For the CDR3, the DNA is TGTGCCAGCAGCCAGGCCGGGTCGCTTGACGGCTACACCTTC.

This chain's CDR3 is CAIRTISGEQYF. CDR3 coding DNA: TGTGCCATCAGGACTATCTCGGGTGAGCAGTACTTC. This chain joins TRBV10-3 and TRBJ2-7, with D maybe TRBD2 (5 bases). V lost 6 bases and J lost 7, with 13 bases in between. The CDR3 extends over 12 amino acids. Germline CDR1 reads ENHRY; CDR2 reads SYGVKD.

The chain is built from TRBV19 and TRBJ1-2; D may be TRBD1 (5 bases). The V end was cut by 3 bases, the J end by 5 bases, with 28 bases between. Germline V gene data show CDR1 as LNHDA and CDR2 as SQIVND (reference sequence). The CDR3 sequence is 19 residues long. CDR3 in amino acids: CASSIQGDSHGGSSYGYTF. The CDR3 DNA reads TGTGCCAGTAGTATTCAAGGCGACAGCCACGGCGGCTCTTCTTATGGCTACACCTTC.

As to this clone: This sample includes further DNA sequences coding for the same CDR3. The CDR3 loop reads CASSLRSSGRSGEQFF. The DNA for the CDR3 is TGCGCCAGCAGCTTGCGGTCTAGCGGGAGGTCGGGTGAGCAGTTCTTC. The V and J genes are TRBV5-1 and TRBJ2-1; TRBD2 matches at 11 bases. From germline, CDR1 is SGHRS and CDR2 YFSETQ. CDR3 size: 16 residues. The ends lost 1 base at V and 9 bases at J; junction bases unmatched: 9.

Comment on this clone: A junction end diverges from the germline sequence, so it may reflect a read error. This chain joins TRBV7-8 and TRBJ1-2, with D possibly being TRBD1 (5 bases). The CDR3 is 15 amino acids. CDR1 and CDR2 from the germline V gene are SGHVS and FQNEAQ. CDR3 in amino acids: CASNLVVRGNYGYTF. The CDR3 nucleotides read TGTGCCAGCAACTTAGTTGTGCGGGGGAACTATGGCTACACCTTC.

Written as DNA, the CDR3 is TGTGCCAGCAGCAGAACAGGGGGTTCGAGAGATACGCAGTATTTT. Translated: CASSRTGGSRDTQYF. The chain recombines TRBV27 with TRBJ2-3; 8 nucleotides match TRBD1. The CDR3 is 15 residues long. V shed 6 bases, J shed 5 bases, and the junction held 10 bases outside the gene matches. Germline CDR1 is MNHEY and CDR2 is SMNVEV (reference sequence).

The gene calls are TRBV30 and TRBJ1-6; 9 nucleotides align to TRBD1. CDR3 size: 13 residues. With V trimmed by 3 bases and J by 9 bases, 3 bases remained unmatched. CDR1 and CDR2 from the germline V gene are GTSNPN and SVGIG (reference sequence). The CDR3 reads CAWRGTGSSPLHF. In DNA form, the CDR3 reads TGTGCCTGGAGGGGGACAGGGTCTTCACCCCTCCACTTT.

This clone was seen only once. This chain joins TRBV5-1 and TRBJ2-7; 8 positions agree with TRBD1. J was trimmed by 3 bases and V by 3 bases; bases with no gene match: 8. There are 15 residues in the CDR3. Germline-derived CDR1 and CDR2 are SGHRS and YFSETQ. The CDR3 here is CASSSRQGSIYEQYF. CDR3 nucleotides: TGCGCCAGCAGCTCACGACAGGGGTCGATCTACGAGCAGTACTTC.

This clone was picked up one time. The CDR3 nucleotides read TGTGCCAGTAGTACCGTAGCGGGAGGTCAAGAGACCCAGTACTTC. Protein sequence: CASSTVAGGQETQYF. The chain uses TRBV19 and TRBJ2-5, with 10 bases matching TRBD2. Germline V gene data show CDR1 as LNHDA and CDR2 as SQIVND (reference sequence). The CDR3 totals 15 residues. The junction had 4 bases not matched to a gene; V was cut back by 4 bases and J by 2 bases.

This clone was seen once. CDR3 sequence reads: CASSVRLNYGYTF. In nucleotides, the CDR3 is TGTGCCAGCAGTGTGCGGCTCAACTATGGCTACACCTTC. The J gene is TRBJ1-2, the V gene TRBV2; no reliable D call. Germline V CDR1 and CDR2: SNHLY, FYNNEI. The CDR3 covers 13 residues. The V end lost 4 bases, the J end lost 2 bases, and 8 bases lay between the germline ends.

The chain joins TRBV29-1 to TRBJ1-1, with D tentatively TRBD1 (6 bases). Germline CDR1 and CDR2: SQVTM and ANQGSEA. Trimming removed 1 base at V and 10 bases at J, with 13 bases between. CDR3 length: 12 residues. CDR3 coding DNA: TGCAGCGTTGAAGGACAAAACAGGGCAGCTTTCTTT. Its protein is CSVEGQNRAAFF. The entire variable domain, with the rest obtained from reference TRBV29-1 and TRBJ1-1, is as follows: SAVISQKPSRDICQRGTSLTIQCQVDSQVTMMFWYRQQPGQSLTLIATANQGSEATYESGFVIDKFPISRPNLTFSTLTVSNMSPEDSSIYLCSVEGQNRAAFFGQGTRLTVV.

The CDR3 spells CASSHHPGQGGSTEAFF. The CDR3 DNA sequence: TGCGCCAGCAGCCATCATCCCGGACAGGGAGGGAGCACTGAAGCTTTCTTT. The chain employs TRBV4-1 and TRBJ1-1; 8 bases fit TRBD1. In germline, CDR1 is MGHRA, CDR2 YSYEKL. Losses at the gene ends were 3 bases for V and 4 bases for J; bases not matched to a gene: 13. This CDR3 is 17 amino acids long.

The CDR3 is CASSLGPRGPVGNEQFF. The CDR3 DNA is TGTGCCAGCAGCTTAGGCCCTAGGGGGCCTGTGGGCAATGAGCAGTTCTTC. The V and J genes are TRBV11-3 and TRBJ2-1; 7 nucleotides line up with TRBD1. This CDR3 has 17 amino acids. CDR1 SGHNT and CDR2 YENEEA come from the germline V gene. V gave up 1 base and J gave up 6 bases; unmatched junction bases: 12.

This chain uses TRBV5-1 with TRBJ2-2, with 7 positions matching TRBD2. V was clipped by 0 bases and J by 5 bases; unmatched bases: 13. Germline CDR1 and CDR2: SGHRS and YFSETQ. The CDR3 length is 18 residues. This CDR3 is CASSLAGWEGHETGELFF. CDR3 DNA sequence: TGCGCCAGCAGCTTGGCCGGGTGGGAGGGCCATGAAACCGGGGAGCTGTTTTTT. Complete variable domain (other parts from reference TRBV5-1 and TRBJ2-2): KAGVTQTPRYLIKTRGQQVTLSCSPISGHRSVSWYQQTPGQGLQFLFEYFSETQRNKGNFPGRFSGRQFSNSRSEMNVSTLELGDSALYLCASSLAGWEGHETGELFFGEGSRLTVL.

The chain uses TRBV13 and TRBJ2-7, with 9 bases fitting TRBD1. The V and J ends lost 4 bases and 2 bases, in that order; junction bases with no gene match: 6. Germline CDR1 reads PRHDT; CDR2 reads FYEKMQ (reference sequence). The CDR3 consists of 15 residues. The CDR3 DNA reads as TGTGCCAGCAGCTCCGGGACAGGGAGACCCTACGAGCAGTACTTC. It encodes CASSSGTGRPYEQYF. Filled out from reference TRBV13 and TRBJ2-7, the complete variable domain reads AAGVIQSPRHLIKEKRETATLKCYPIPRHDTVYWYQQGPGQDPQFLISFYEKMQSDKGSIPDRFSAQQFSDYHSELNMSSLELGDSALYFCASSSGTGRPYEQYFGPGTRLTVT.

The chain combines TRBV11-2 with TRBJ2-7; 9 nucleotides line up with TRBD2. The germline V gene has CDR1 SGHAT and CDR2 FQNNGV. The CDR3 runs to 15 residues. Trimming at V came to 5 bases and at J to 2 bases, leaving 7 bases not matched to a gene. The CDR3 nucleotides read TGTGCCAGCAGCCTAGGGACTAGCAGAACCTACGAGCAGTACTTC. This codes for CASSLGTSRTYEQYF.

In regard to this clone: Other nucleotide sequences in the sample specify the same CDR3. This chain uses TRBV2 with TRBJ1-5; 8 bases are shared with TRBD1. The CDR3 loop spans 14 amino acids. Germline V CDR1 and CDR2: SNHLY, FYNNEI. V lost 2 bases and J lost 5; bases outside the gene matches: 2. The CDR3 region has the DNA TGTGCCAGCAGTGAACAGGGGGCCGATCAGCCCCAGCATTTT. The encoded protein is CASSEQGADQPQHF. The full variable domain, in which reference TRBV2 and TRBJ1-5 provide the parts outside the CDR3, is EPEVTQTPSHQVTQMGQEVILRCVPISNHLYFYWYRQILGQKVEFLVSFYNNEISEKSEIFDDQFSVERPDGSNFTLKIRSTKLEDSAMYFCASSEQGADQPQHFGDGTRLSIL.

The CDR3, as DNA: TGTGCCAGCAGTGTTCGAGCCAACTACGAGCAGTACTTC. It translates to CASSVRANYEQYF. The rearrangement joins TRBV2 to TRBJ2-7; no clear D. The CDR3 sequence is 13 residues long. Germline CDR1 is SNHLY and CDR2 is FYNNEI. The ends were cut back, 4 bases at V and 3 bases at J, with 10 bases in the middle.

This chain uses TRBV19 with TRBJ2-5; D is possibly TRBD2 (5 bases). The CDR3 loop spans 13 amino acids. CDR1 is LNHDA, CDR2 SQIVND, per germline (reference sequence). Trimming left V 1 base short and J 5 bases short, with 8 bases between. Here the CDR3 reads CASSIVPGETQYF. DNA for the CDR3: TGTGCCAGTAGTATAGTCCCGGGGGAGACCCAGTACTTC.

This chain joins TRBV4-1 and TRBJ2-1; D may be TRBD2 (6 bases). The CDR3 is 16 amino acids. The germline CDR1 and CDR2 sequences are MGHRA and YSYEKL. The V end lost 2 bases, the J end lost 6 bases, and 17 bases lay between the germline ends. The CDR3 coding sequence is TGCGCCAGCAGCCAACTTCCGGGAGTTTCCAGCAATGAGCAGTTCTTC. Translated, it gives CASSQLPGVSSNEQFF.

This clone occurred a few times. This rearrangement joins TRBV5-1 to TRBJ2-3; D is ambiguous. Germline V gives CDR1 SGHRS, CDR2 YFSETQ. Trimming stripped 3 bases from V and 5 bases from J, with 4 bases between. This CDR3 comprises 11 residues. CDR3: CASSSRDTQYF. CDR3 sequence (DNA): TGCGCCAGCAGCTCTAGAGATACGCAGTATTTT.

V gene TRBV5-1 combines with J gene TRBJ1-2; 10 bases align to TRBD1. V shed 7 bases, J shed 8 bases, and the junction held 5 bases outside the gene matches. There are 12 residues in the CDR3. Germline lookup yields CDR1 SGHRS and CDR2 YFSETQ. The CDR3 region is CASRQGAWGYTF. The CDR3 region has the DNA TGCGCCAGCCGACAGGGGGCTTGGGGCTACACCTTC.

This rearrangement joins TRBV7-3 to TRBJ1-1, with D possibly TRBD1 on 6 matching bases. Germline V gene data show CDR1 as SGHTA and CDR2 as FQGTGA. The CDR3 contains 13 residues. The ends were cut back, 8 bases at V and 1 base at J, with 11 bases in the middle. In DNA, the CDR3 is TGTGCCAGCTCTCAACAGGGGAACACTGAAGCTTTCTTT. It specifies CASSQQGNTEAFF.

The chain joins TRBV5-4 to TRBJ2-3; the D gene is possibly TRBD1 (5 bases). This CDR3 region has 15 residues. V was trimmed by 2 bases and J by 5 bases, leaving 15 bases between them. CDR1 and CDR2 (germline): SGHNT, YYREEE (reference sequence). The CDR3 DNA reads as TGTGCCAGCAGCTTCTTGGGCAGGGCAGAAGATACGCAGTATTTT. This gives the protein CASSFLGRAEDTQYF.